These 14 T cell receptor beta chains were all obtained from the same sample, sequenced in a study of T cell repertoires in cytomegalovirus infection. TCRdb independently ran MiXCR on the reads; one entry per CDR3 protein. This sample has roughly 150,000 distinct CDR3 sequences, with around 24% found just once. Material: PBMCs. The source is a human donor in good health (CMV status not recorded). Some clones in this sample may be carry-over from other donors' samples.

This clonotype has more than one count but fewer than ten. The V and J genes are TRBV7-6 and TRBJ2-3; 8 bases agree with TRBD2. This CDR3 has 17 residues. J lost 3 bases, V lost 1 base, and 9 bases had no gene match. Germline V gives CDR1 SGHVS, CDR2 FNYEAQ. The CDR3 reads CASSLEPRGGVTDTQYF. DNA of the CDR3: TGTGCCAGCAGCTTAGAGCCCCGGGGGGGCGTGACAGATACGCAGTATTTT.

Notes on this clonotype: A read error is possible here, since a much larger clone lies one base away. V is TRBV7-8 and J is TRBJ1-2, with 7 bases that match TRBD1. The CDR3 consists of 13 residues. Germline V gives CDR1 SGHVS, CDR2 FQNEAQ. V lost 6 bases and J lost 7; bases outside the gene matches: 8. DNA for the CDR3: TGTGCCAGCAGATTAAAGACAGGGAGTGGCTACACCTTC. Its translation is CASRLKTGSGYTF.

At least ten counts were recorded for this clonotype. The chain links TRBV7-9 to TRBJ2-3; D is unclear. CDR3 length equals 14 residues. The germline gives CDR1 SEHNR, CDR2 FQNEAQ (reference sequence). V was pared by 2 bases and J by 4 bases, with 10 bases between. The CDR3: CASSLRSASDTQYF. The CDR3, as DNA: TGTGCCAGCAGCTTAAGAAGCGCGTCAGATACGCAGTATTTT.

This clonotype turned up a few times. The CDR3 DNA reads as TGTGCCAGCAGCGGGGGTGGAGTGGACAAGAACTACGAGCAGTACTTC. Its protein is CASSGGGVDKNYEQYF. The V and J genes are TRBV7-9 and TRBJ2-7; perhaps D is TRBD1 or TRBD2 (5 bases each). Germline CDR1 is SEHNR and CDR2 is FQNEAQ (reference sequence). The V and J ends lost 5 bases and 3 bases respectively, with 20 bases between them. The CDR3 is 16 residues long.

This chain connects TRBV7-3 to TRBJ1-1; no clear D. This CDR3 has 15 amino acids. V was trimmed by 1 base and J by 1 base, leaving 10 bases between them. Germline assignment: CDR1 SGHTA and CDR2 FQGTGA. The DNA for the CDR3 is TGTGCCAGCAGCTTAAATTTAGGGCGGAACACTGAAGCTTTCTTT. Its protein product is CASSLNLGRNTEAFF. Full variable domain (missing parts from reference TRBV7-3 and TRBJ1-1): GAGVSQTPSNKVTEKGKYVELRCDPISGHTALYWYRQSLGQGPEFLIYFQGTGAADDSGLPNDRFFAVRPEGSVSTLKIQRTERGDSAVYLCASSLNLGRNTEAFFGQGTRLTVV.

Many counts were recorded for this clonotype. J is TRBJ2-1 and V is TRBV7-8, with D perhaps given as TRBD1 or TRBD2 (6 bases each). Germline loops: CDR1 SGHVS, CDR2 FQNEAQ. The CDR3 is made up of 16 amino acids. The ends were cut back, 3 bases at V and 0 bases at J, with 12 bases in the middle. The CDR3 DNA reads TGTGCCAGCAGCTTTAGGGGGGCGAGCTCCTACAATGAGCAGTTCTTC. Residues: CASSFRGASSYNEQFF.

Only a few counts were recorded for this clonotype. The V call is TRBV28, the J call TRBJ2-3, with 10 nucleotides matching TRBD2. This CDR3 is built from 16 residues. The V gene's germline CDR1 is MDHEN and CDR2 SYDVKM. V shed 3 bases and J 4 bases; nucleotides not matched to a gene: 7. The CDR3 loop is CASSLGAGGGPDTQYF. CDR3 bases: TGTGCCAGCAGTTTGGGAGCGGGAGGGGGTCCAGATACGCAGTATTTT.

V and J are TRBV27 and TRBJ2-1, with 13 bases that match TRBD2. Germline loops: CDR1 MNHEY, CDR2 SMNVEV (reference sequence). This CDR3 region has 15 residues. The ends lost 5 bases at V and 8 bases at J; junction bases unmatched: 6. The CDR3 DNA reads as TGTGCCAGCAGTCCCCGGACTAGCGGGAGCCATGAGCAGTTCTTC. Translated, it gives CASSPRTSGSHEQFF.

A few counts support this clonotype. This chain connects TRBV28 to TRBJ2-3; perhaps D is TRBD1 or TRBD2 (5 bases each). V lost 6 bases, J lost 8 bases, and 9 bases lay in between. This CDR3 has 11 residues. CDR1 is MDHEN, CDR2 SYDVKM, per germline. CDR3 bases: TGTGCCAGCAGAGAGGGGCCTACGCAGTATTTT. Translated, it gives CASREGPTQYF.

This chain uses TRBV6-5 with TRBJ1-4, with 7 bases identical to TRBD1. V dropped 7 bases and J dropped 8; count of bases not matched to a gene: 10. The CDR3 is made up of 14 amino acids. In germline, CDR1 is MNHEY, CDR2 SVGAGI. Here the CDR3 reads CASKGAGGKEKLFF. The CDR3 nucleotides are TGTGCCAGCAAGGGGGCTGGAGGGAAAGAAAAACTGTTTTTT.

This clonotype was seen a handful of times. The junction departs from germline at one end; a sequencing error may be responsible. The chain links TRBV5-6 to TRBJ2-3; TRBD2 aligns across 13 bases. CDR1 is SGHDT and CDR2 is YYEEEE in the germline V gene. CDR3 length equals 14 residues. CDR3 sequence: CASSTGTSGADTHF. The CDR3 nucleotides are TGTGCCAGCAGCACCGGGACTAGCGGGGCCGATACGCATTTT.

There are a few counts of this clonotype. The chain joins TRBV6-1 to TRBJ2-3, with D uncertain. The V end lost 11 bases, the J end lost 4 bases, and 4 bases lay between the germline ends. Germline V CDR1 and CDR2: MNHNS, SASEGT. This CDR3 has 9 residues. The CDR3 spells CACADTQYF. The CDR3 coding sequence is TGTGCCTGCGCAGATACGCAGTATTTT.

The chain carries TRBV6-5 and TRBJ2-3, with 9 nucleotides matching TRBD1. CDR3 length: 16 residues. The germline gives CDR1 MNHEY, CDR2 SVGAGI. V lost 2 bases, J lost 3 bases, and 6 bases stayed unmatched. The CDR3 DNA reads as TGTGCCAGCAGTTACCACGGGACAGGGCAGACAGATACGCAGTATTTT. Protein product: CASSYHGTGQTDTQYF.

A few counts support this clonotype. This chain connects TRBV5-4 to TRBJ2-5; D may be TRBD1 (6 bases). The V gene's germline CDR1 is SGHNT and CDR2 YYREEE (reference sequence). This CDR3 has 15 amino acids. Trimming removed 5 bases at V and 3 bases at J, with 17 bases between. Here the CDR3 reads CASSATGQGEETQYF. The CDR3 bases are TGTGCCAGCAGTGCGACGGGACAAGGGGAAGAGACCCAGTACTTC.